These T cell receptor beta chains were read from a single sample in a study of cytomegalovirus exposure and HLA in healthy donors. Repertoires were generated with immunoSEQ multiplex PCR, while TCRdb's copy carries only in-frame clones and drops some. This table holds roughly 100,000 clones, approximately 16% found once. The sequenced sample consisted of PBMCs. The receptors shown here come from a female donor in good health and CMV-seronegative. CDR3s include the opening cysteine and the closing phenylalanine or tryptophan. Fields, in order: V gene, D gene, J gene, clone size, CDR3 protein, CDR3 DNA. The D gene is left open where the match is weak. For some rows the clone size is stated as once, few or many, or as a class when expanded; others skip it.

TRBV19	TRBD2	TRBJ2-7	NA	CASSFVEREGAEQYF	TGTGCCAGTAGTTTCGTGGAGCGGGAGGGCGCCGAGCAGTACTTC
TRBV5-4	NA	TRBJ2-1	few	CASRMTGYGEQFF	TGTGCCAGCAGAATGACAGGTTACGGGGAGCAGTTCTTC
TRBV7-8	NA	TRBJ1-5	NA	CASSFGGYDQPQHF	TGTGCCAGCAGCTTCGGGGGATACGATCAGCCCCAGCATTTT
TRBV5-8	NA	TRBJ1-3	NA	CASGGRGGNTIYF	TGTGCCAGCGGGGGCAGGGGAGGAAACACCATATATTTT
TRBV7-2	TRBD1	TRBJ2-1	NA	CASSPGTDPRGEQFF	TGTGCCAGCAGCCCAGGGACAGATCCCCGAGGGGAGCAGTTCTTC
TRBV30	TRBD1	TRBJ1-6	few	CAWSSSGTGDSPLHF	TGTGCCTGGAGTTCATCCGGGACAGGTGACTCACCCCTCCACTTT
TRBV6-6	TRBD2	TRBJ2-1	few	CASTHTSGGANEQFF	TGTGCCAGCACCCACACTAGCGGGGGGGCCAATGAGCAGTTCTTC
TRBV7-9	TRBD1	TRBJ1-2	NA	CASSLDRALDGYTF	TGTGCCAGCAGCTTGGACAGGGCACTAGATGGCTACACCTTC
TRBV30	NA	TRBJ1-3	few	CAWSVRLGLLGFGNTIYF	TGTGCCTGGAGTGTACGTCTGGGACTACTGGGTTTTGGAAACACCATATATTTT
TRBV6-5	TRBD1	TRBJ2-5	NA	CASSLQGARGETQYF	TGTGCCAGCAGTCTCCAGGGGGCGCGAGGAGAGACCCAGTACTTC
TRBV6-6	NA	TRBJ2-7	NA	CASTAGTNTYEQYF	TGTGCCAGCACAGCTGGGACAAATACCTACGAGCAGTACTTC
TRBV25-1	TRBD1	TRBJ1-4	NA	CASSVAGTGRTNEKLFF	TGTGCCAGCAGTGTCGCCGGGACAGGGCGAACTAATGAAAAACTGTTTTTT
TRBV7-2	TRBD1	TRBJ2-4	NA	CASSLVRTGGIQYF	TGTGCCAGCAGCTTAGTAAGGACAGGGGGCATTCAGTACTTC
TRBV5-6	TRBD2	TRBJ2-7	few	CASTMGLAGYEQYF	TGTGCCAGCACCATGGGACTAGCGGGGTACGAGCAGTACTTC
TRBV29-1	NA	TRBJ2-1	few	CSVPNPAGVTLATYNEQFF	TGCAGCGTCCCTAACCCCGCAGGGGTTACGCTCGCTACCTACAATGAGCAGTTCTTC
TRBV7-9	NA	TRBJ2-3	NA	CASSLASTDTQYF	TGTGCCAGCAGCTTGGCTAGCACAGATACGCAGTATTTT
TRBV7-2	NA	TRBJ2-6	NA	CASSLGRGSGANVLTF	TGTGCCAGCAGCTTAGGGAGAGGCTCTGGGGCCAACGTCCTGACTTTC
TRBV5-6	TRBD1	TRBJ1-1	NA	CASSLAKDRAGAFF	TGTGCCAGCAGCTTGGCCAAGGACAGGGCTGGGGCTTTCTTT
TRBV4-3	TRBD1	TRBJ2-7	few	CASSQRTGDAYEQYF	TGCGCCAGCAGCCAAAGGACAGGGGACGCCTACGAGCAGTACTTC
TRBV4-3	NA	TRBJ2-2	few	CASSQAPSRGGELFF	TGCGCCAGCAGCCAAGCTCCTAGCAGAGGCGGGGAGCTGTTTTTT
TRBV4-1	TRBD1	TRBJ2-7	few	CASSQTGTVDYEQYF	TGCGCCAGCAGCCAGACCGGGACAGTAGACTACGAGCAGTACTTC
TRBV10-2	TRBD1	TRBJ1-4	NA	CASRQDRATNEKLFF	TGCGCCAGCAGACAGGACAGGGCAACTAATGAAAAACTGTTTTTT
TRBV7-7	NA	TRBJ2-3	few	CASSAVGGALLF	TGTGCTAGCAGCGCCGTGGGGGGGGCACTTCTTTTT
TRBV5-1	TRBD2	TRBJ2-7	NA	CASSLRAGGSYEQYF	TGCGCCAGCAGCTTGAGAGCGGGGGGCTCCTACGAGCAGTACTTC
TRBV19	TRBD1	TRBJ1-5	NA	CASNTGTVSNQPQHF	TGTGCCAGTAATACCGGGACAGTTAGCAATCAGCCCCAGCATTTT
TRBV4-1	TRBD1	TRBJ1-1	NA	CASSPGQDQFMNTEAFF	TGCGCCAGCAGCCCTGGACAGGACCAATTTATGAACACTGAAGCTTTCTTT
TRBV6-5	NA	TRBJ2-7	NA	CASSQITGGEQYF	TGTGCCAGCAGTCAGATTACGGGTGGCGAGCAGTACTTC
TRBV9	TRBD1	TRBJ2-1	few	CASSVGQGDYNEQFF	TGTGCCAGCAGCGTAGGGCAGGGGGACTACAATGAGCAGTTCTTC